Included here is one TCR beta chain sequence, with context. Sequencing was performed with immunoSEQ multiplex PCR; in TCRdb, only in-frame clones are kept and a portion is missing. The table includes around 310,000 clones, nearly 90% detected once. These data originate in a study of blood T cell repertoires in COVID-19. Across the whole study: Sites across the United States, Italy and Spain contributed samples from acute and convalescent COVID-19. The cDNA or gDNA used as material had been derived from T cells, B-cell-depleted T cells, or PBMCs.

The clonotype was recovered from a woman aged 35 to 49 with COVID-19, enrolled during active disease. Sequencing was done on a sample of peripheral blood.

The CDR3 DNA reads TGTGCCAGCAGTGAATTGGGACAGGGGACCTCACCCCTCCACTTT. It codes for CASSELGQGTSPLHF. The chain combines TRBV2 with TRBJ1-6; 10 bases match TRBD1. Germline V lookup: CDR1 SNHLY, CDR2 FYNNEI. The ends lost 2 bases at V and 10 bases at J; junction bases unmatched: 5. The CDR3 totals 15 residues.